The entry that follows covers one T cell receptor beta chain sequence. The data belong to a study of blood T cell repertoires in COVID-19. Study as a whole: COVID-19 samples, acute and convalescent, were from the United States, Italy and Spain.

Assay used: immunoSEQ multiplex PCR; TCRdb lists only in-frame clones, some missing. Among roughly 100,000 clones listed, 82% were seen once. Germline V CDR1 and CDR2: SGHNT, YYREEE (reference sequence). The CDR3 has 15 residues. Trimming at V came to 0 bases and at J to 5 bases, leaving 4 bases not matched to a gene. The receptor comes from a woman aged 80 or over with acute or convalescent COVID-19. Sequences were obtained from peripheral blood. The gene calls are TRBV5-4 and TRBJ2-5; 10 nucleotides match TRBD1. The CDR3 loop reads CASSLGQGARETQYF. CDR3 nucleotides: TGTGCCAGCAGCTTGGGACAGGGGGCGCGGGAGACCCAGTACTTC.